This T cell receptor (beta chain) was identified in a study of siplizumab effects on memory and regulatory T cells. Sequenced by immunoSEQ multiplex PCR; TCRdb stores in-frame clones only, minus some. Seen here are over 90,000 clones, roughly 90% observed once, and the top ten hold 1.1%. Trimming took 0 bases from V and 4 from J, leaving 7 bases between them. The CDR3 is 13 residues long. Germline V gene sequence: CDR1 MNHEY, CDR2 SVGAGI. The rearrangement uses TRBV6-5 and TRBJ2-7; D may be TRBD1 (6 bases). Sequencing used CD4+ T cells sorted from blood. The sequence was obtained from a human donor in good health. CDR3 sequence: CASSYSDSYEQYF. The CDR3 bases are TGTGCCAGCAGTTACTCGGACAGTTACGAGCAGTACTTC.